The TCR beta chain under discussion was sequenced for a study of T cell repertoires in cytomegalovirus infection. Overall study results and limits: HLA-C-restricted CMV-specific TCR beta clonotypes prevailed in the ex vivo response.

This clonotype has ten or more counts. Its target is not known. The length of the CDR3 is 15 residues. V was shortened by 6 bases and J by 3 bases, with 16 bases between the two germline ends. MiXCR was run by TCRdb on the reads, yielding one entry per CDR3 protein. The sample includes hundreds of thousands of distinct CDR3 sequences, approximately 8.9% seen only once; the top ten take over 2.5%. This clonotype was sampled from a human donor in good health (CMV status not recorded). Some clones in this sample may be carry-over from other donors' samples. The J gene is TRBJ2-3, the V gene TRBV12-3 or TRBV12-4; D might be TRBD1 (6 bases). The sequencing sample was made of PBMCs. The CDR3 loop reads CASRPRGGLTDTQYF. The CDR3, as DNA: TGTGCCAGCAGACCTAGAGGGGGTTTGACAGATACGCAGTATTTT.